The 22 T cell receptor beta chains below were found in one sample sequenced in a study of metastatic and nonmetastatic thyroid tumors (dated by TCRdb to about 2020). Before undergoing thyroid surgery, none of the patients had been given any kind of treatment. Library prep was done by PCR. Instrument on record: Illumina HiSeq 4000. TCRdb reanalyzed the raw reads on its own, using fastp at Q25 for trimming and MiXCR for clone calling, and kept in-frame beta chains. The sample table lists about 20,000 clones, 22% of them with a count of one. About 7.5% of the sample rests with the top ten. The source material was adjacent normal tissue. Source of these receptors: a female donor with papillary thyroid cancer or a benign thyroid nodule (not recorded which). Some clones in this sample may be carry-over from other donors' samples.

The sample holds one count of this clone. The rearrangement joins TRBV4-2 to TRBJ1-5; 8 bases are shared with TRBD1. After removal of 4 bases from V and 1 base from J, the junction contained 3 bases not matched to a gene. Looked up from germline, CDR1 is LGHNA and CDR2 is YNFKEQ. The CDR3 loop spans 15 amino acids. The CDR3 reads CASSPDRESNQPQHF. The CDR3 region has the DNA TGTGCCAGCAGCCCGGACAGGGAAAGCAATCAGCCCCAGCATTTT.

The CDR3 loop is CASSVGQGTTEAFF. The CDR3 DNA reads TGTGCCAGCAGCGTAGGACAGGGGACCACTGAAGCTTTCTTT. The gene calls are TRBV11-3 and TRBJ1-1; TRBD1 matches 9 bases. With 5 bases clipped from V and 4 bases from J, the junction kept 5 bases outside the gene matches. The CDR3 runs 14 residues. CDR1 and CDR2 (germline): SGHNT, YENEEA.

This clone showed up just a few times. The chain employs TRBV6-1 and TRBJ2-1, with 9 positions matching TRBD1. The CDR3 extends over 13 amino acids. Germline assignment: CDR1 MNHNS and CDR2 SASEGT. Losses at the gene ends were 10 bases for V and 7 bases for J; bases not matched to a gene: 8. CDR3 loop: CATTGTGLNEQFF. The CDR3 DNA reads TGTGCCACTACCGGGACAGGGCTAAATGAGCAGTTCTTC.

This clone is classed as medium-sized (0.01 to 0.1%). CDR3 DNA sequence: TGTGCCAGCAGTTTAGTCAGGGGCCCCTACGAGCAGTACTTC. It encodes CASSLVRGPYEQYF. The gene calls are TRBV6-1 and TRBJ2-7, with D perhaps matching TRBD1 (6 bases). The germline gives CDR1 MNHNS, CDR2 SASEGT. CDR3 length: 14 amino acids. Between the trimmed V and J ends, which lost 5 bases and 2 bases, there was a span of 13 bases.

V usage is TRBV19 and J usage is TRBJ2-7; 8 bases line up with TRBD1. CDR3 length: 17 amino acids. Unmatched junction bases numbered 14, after V lost 3 bases and J lost 4 bases. In germline, CDR1 is LNHDA, CDR2 SQIVND (reference sequence). Here the CDR3 reads CASSISSVGRGLYEQYF. The CDR3 region has the DNA TGTGCCAGTAGTATCTCGTCCGTGGGCAGGGGGCTGTACGAGCAGTACTTC.

The chain links TRBV20-1 to TRBJ2-1, with D perhaps given as TRBD1 or TRBD2 (5 bases each). This CDR3 region has 13 residues. V lost 3 bases and J lost 5, with 11 bases in between. Germline V gives CDR1 DFQATT, CDR2 SNEGSKA (reference sequence). For the CDR3, the DNA is TGCAGTGCTAGCAAAGGGACCGACAATGAGCAGTTCTTC. Its protein is CSASKGTDNEQFF.

This clone was observed many times. CDR3 nucleotide sequence: TGTGCCAGCAGCTTTTTAGCGACGACAGATACGCAGTATTTT. It codes for CASSFLATTDTQYF. The rearrangement uses TRBV7-2 and TRBJ2-3; a weak D match, TRBD2 (5 bases). V was trimmed by 3 bases and J by 3 bases, leaving 10 bases between them. The V gene's germline CDR1 is SGHTA and CDR2 FQGNSA. The CDR3 contains 14 residues.

The chain uses TRBV5-6 and TRBJ2-2, with D perhaps TRBD2 (5 bases). Between the trimmed V and J ends, which lost 0 bases and 5 bases, there was a span of 11 bases. The CDR3 is 15 residues long. The germline CDR1 and CDR2 sequences are SGHDT and YYEEEE. The chain's CDR3 is CASSLALAWTGELFF. In nucleotides, the CDR3 is TGTGCCAGCAGCTTGGCCCTAGCCTGGACCGGGGAGCTGTTTTTT.

This clone was recorded a few times. The V and J genes are TRBV20-1 and TRBJ1-2; D ambiguous. This CDR3 has 14 residues. Trimming took 1 base from V and 4 from J, leaving 13 bases between them. CDR1 DFQATT and CDR2 SNEGSKA come from the germline V gene (reference sequence). CDR3 sequence: CSARGGDLGYGYTF. In DNA form, the CDR3 reads TGCAGTGCTAGAGGTGGGGATTTAGGCTATGGCTACACCTTC.

This clone was recorded many times. The chain recombines TRBV9 with TRBJ2-3; D may be TRBD1 (6 bases). The CDR3 is 14 residues long. Between the trimmed V and J ends, which lost 2 bases and 4 bases, there was a span of 11 bases. Looked up from germline, CDR1 is SGDLS and CDR2 is YYNGEE. CDR3 loop: CASSVLQGPDTQYF. DNA of the CDR3: TGTGCCAGCAGCGTCCTACAGGGCCCAGATACGCAGTATTTT. Using reference TRBV9 and TRBJ2-3 for the parts outside the CDR3, the full variable domain is DSGVTQTPKHLITATGQRVTLRCSPRSGDLSVYWYQQSLDQGLQFLIQYYNGEERAKGNILERFSAQQFPDLHSELNLSSLELGDSALYFCASSVLQGPDTQYFGPGTRLTVL.

This chain joins TRBV6-1 and TRBJ1-6, with 9 bases identical to TRBD1. The J segment lost 6 bases and the V segment lost 6 bases, leaving 6 bases of the junction unmatched. The CDR3 covers 15 residues. The germline CDR1 and CDR2 sequences are MNHNS and SASEGT. CDR3 sequence: CASRKQGAINSPLHF. The DNA of the CDR3 is TGTGCCAGCAGAAAACAGGGGGCAATTAATTCACCCCTCCACTTT.

Remarks on this clone: Germline and junction disagree at one end, which may indicate a read error. J is TRBJ2-7 and V is TRBV5-5; 13 bases are a match to TRBD2. The CDR3 loop spans 15 amino acids. CDR1 is SGHKS and CDR2 is YYEKEE in the germline V gene (reference sequence). The CDR3 DNA follows: TGCGCCAACAGCCGACTAGCGGGAGGTCGGGGCGAGCAGTACTTC. Translation gives CANSRLAGGRGEQYF. Combining the CDR3 with reference TRBV5-5 and TRBJ2-7 gives the whole variable domain DAGVTQSPTHLIKTRGQQVTLRCSPISGHKSVSWYQQVLGQGPQFIFQYYEKEERGRGNFPDRFSARQFPNYSSELNVNALLLGDSALYLCANSRLAGGRGEQYFGPGTRLTVT.

Ten or more counts support this clone. The rearrangement joins TRBV30 to TRBJ2-3, with TRBD1 matching 7 bases. The junction had 0 bases not matched to a gene; V was cut back by 3 bases and J by 3 bases. Germline V gene lookup returns CDR1 GTSNPN and CDR2 SVGIG (reference sequence). The CDR3 is made up of 12 amino acids. CDR3 residues: CAWSRGTDTQYF. DNA for the CDR3: TGTGCCTGGAGCAGGGGGACAGATACGCAGTATTTT.

This clone counts as medium-sized. This chain connects TRBV5-6 to TRBJ2-7; D is ambiguous. CDR1 and CDR2 from the germline V gene are SGHDT and YYEEEE. This CDR3 region has 14 residues. With 0 bases removed from V and 7 bases from J, the gap between germline ends came to 14 bases. CDR3 coding DNA: TGTGCCAGCAGCTTGGCCGACCGCTCGAGTGAGCAGTACTTC. Translating it yields CASSLADRSSEQYF.

This clone was observed a handful of times. The gene calls are TRBV2 and TRBJ2-3; the D gene is possibly TRBD2 (7 bases). The CDR3 consists of 14 residues. Germline V CDR1 and CDR2: SNHLY, FYNNEI. V was pared by 10 bases and J by 1 base, with 15 bases between. The CDR3 sequence is CATSGEGRTDTQYF. The CDR3 nucleotides are TGTGCCACCTCAGGGGAGGGTCGCACAGATACGCAGTATTTT. Full variable domain (rest looked up from reference TRBV2 and TRBJ2-3): EPEVTQTPSHQVTQMGQEVILRCVPISNHLYFYWYRQILGQKVEFLVSFYNNEISEKSEIFDDQFSVERPDGSNFTLKIRSTKLEDSAMYFCATSGEGRTDTQYFGPGTRLTVL.

The chain couples TRBV28 to TRBJ1-3; unclear D gene. Germline V gene sequence: CDR1 MDHEN, CDR2 SYDVKM. Trimming removed 6 bases at V and 0 bases at J, with 9 bases between. The CDR3 runs 14 residues. The CDR3 bases are TGTGCCAGCAGGCGACTAAGCTCTGGAAACACCATATATTTT. It specifies CASRRLSSGNTIYF.

The table lists this clone with a few counts. This specimen includes other DNA sequences encoding the same CDR3. This sequence joins TRBV2 and TRBJ2-3; tentatively, D is TRBD2 (5 bases). The CDR3 consists of 15 residues. V shed 3 bases and J shed 0 bases, with 10 bases lying between them. Germline CDR1 is SNHLY and CDR2 is FYNNEI. This chain's CDR3 is CASSETGSSTDTQYF. DNA of the CDR3: TGTGCCAGCAGTGAGACGGGGTCTAGCACAGATACGCAGTATTTT.

This clone was seen ten or more times. This rearrangement joins TRBV6-1 to TRBJ2-1; the match to TRBD1 covers 8 bases. The CDR3 contains 14 residues. Germline CDR1 and CDR2: MNHNS and SASEGT. With 8 bases clipped from V and 4 bases from J, the junction kept 7 bases outside the gene matches. The CDR3 region is CASGPTGAYNEQFF. The DNA of the CDR3 is TGTGCCAGCGGTCCGACAGGGGCATACAATGAGCAGTTCTTC.

The chain carries TRBV5-1 and TRBJ1-1; a possible D gene is TRBD1 (5 bases). Germline CDR1 and CDR2: SGHRS and YFSETQ. The CDR3 runs to 14 residues. V shed 4 bases and J shed 3 bases, with 13 bases lying between them. In nucleotides, the CDR3 is TGCGCCAGCAGCAAGACGGTGGGGGACACTGAAGCTTTCTTT. Translating it yields CASSKTVGDTEAFF.

The rearrangement links TRBV6-1 to TRBJ1-2, with no clear D. The V and J ends lost 11 bases and 3 bases respectively, with 22 bases between them. The CDR3 extends over 15 amino acids. The germline V gene has CDR1 MNHNS and CDR2 SASEGT. CDR3 DNA: TGTGCCGCACAAAGTGGGCAGCTTCTGGACTATGGCTACACCTTC. Amino acid sequence: CAAQSGQLLDYGYTF.

This clone has more than one count but fewer than ten. J is TRBJ2-1 and V is TRBV6-5, with 11 bases lining up with TRBD2. V shed 0 bases and J 5 bases; nucleotides not matched to a gene: 0. The CDR3 covers 15 residues. Germline CDR1 and CDR2: MNHEY and SVGAGI. This CDR3 reads CASSYSTSGNNEQFF. For the CDR3, the DNA is TGTGCCAGCAGTTACTCGACTAGCGGGAACAATGAGCAGTTCTTC.

The genes are TRBV2 and TRBJ1-5, with a tentative D call TRBD1 (5 bases). V lost 3 bases and J 4 bases, leaving 13 bases between the germline ends. In germline, CDR1 is SNHLY, CDR2 FYNNEI. The CDR3 contains 15 residues. The CDR3 is CASSDIRTKNQPQHF. The CDR3 bases are TGTGCCAGCAGTGATATCAGGACAAAAAATCAGCCCCAGCATTTT.